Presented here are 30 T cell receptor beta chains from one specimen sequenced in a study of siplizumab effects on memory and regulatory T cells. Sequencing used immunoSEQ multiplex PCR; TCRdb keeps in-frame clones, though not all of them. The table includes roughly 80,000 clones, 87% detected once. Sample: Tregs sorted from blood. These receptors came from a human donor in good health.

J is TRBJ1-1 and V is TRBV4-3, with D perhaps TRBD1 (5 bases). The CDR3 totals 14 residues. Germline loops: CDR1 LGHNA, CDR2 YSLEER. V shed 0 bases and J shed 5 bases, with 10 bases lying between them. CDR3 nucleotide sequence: TGCGCCAGCAGCCAAGATACCGGGGGGACTGAAGCTTTCTTT. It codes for CASSQDTGGTEAFF.

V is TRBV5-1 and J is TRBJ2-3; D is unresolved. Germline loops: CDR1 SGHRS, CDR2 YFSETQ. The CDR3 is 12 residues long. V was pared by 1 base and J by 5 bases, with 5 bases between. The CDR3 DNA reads TGCGCCAGCAGCTTGTTGGGAGATACGCAGTATTTT. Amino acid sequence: CASSLLGDTQYF.

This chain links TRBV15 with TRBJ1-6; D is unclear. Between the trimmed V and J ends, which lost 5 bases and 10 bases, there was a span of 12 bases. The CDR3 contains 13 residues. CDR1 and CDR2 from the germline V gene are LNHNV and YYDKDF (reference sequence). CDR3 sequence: CATSGSAGSPLHF. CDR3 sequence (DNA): TGTGCCACCAGCGGAAGTGCGGGATCACCCCTCCACTTT.

The CDR3 nucleotides are TGTGCCAGCAGTCGGAGAGAGACCCAGTACTTC. This translates into CASSRRETQYF. V gene TRBV28 combines with J gene TRBJ2-5; D not certain. Germline V gene data show CDR1 as MDHEN and CDR2 as SYDVKM. CDR3 length: 11 amino acids. Trimming left V 5 bases short and J 4 bases short, with 5 bases between.

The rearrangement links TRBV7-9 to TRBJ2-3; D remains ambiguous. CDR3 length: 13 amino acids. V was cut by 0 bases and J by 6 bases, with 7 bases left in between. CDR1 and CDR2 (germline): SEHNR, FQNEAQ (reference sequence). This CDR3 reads CASSLAVSDTQYF. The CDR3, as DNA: TGTGCCAGCAGCTTAGCGGTTTCGGATACGCAGTATTTT.

The CDR3 protein is CASSLTSSGAQFF. For the CDR3, the DNA is TGTGCCAGCAGCTTAACTTCTAGCGGGGCGCAGTTCTTC. The V gene is TRBV7-3, the J gene TRBJ2-1, with TRBD2 matching 9 bases. CDR1 SGHTA and CDR2 FQGTGA come from the germline V gene. The CDR3 is 13 amino acids. Losses at the gene ends were 0 bases for V and 12 bases for J; bases not matched to a gene: 3.

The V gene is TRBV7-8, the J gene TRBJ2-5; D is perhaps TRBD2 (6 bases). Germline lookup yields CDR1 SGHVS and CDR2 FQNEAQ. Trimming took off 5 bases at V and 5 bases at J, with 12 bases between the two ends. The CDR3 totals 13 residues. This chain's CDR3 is CASSPGGRETQYF. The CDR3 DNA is TGTGCCAGCAGCCCCGGGGGACGGGAGACCCAGTACTTC.

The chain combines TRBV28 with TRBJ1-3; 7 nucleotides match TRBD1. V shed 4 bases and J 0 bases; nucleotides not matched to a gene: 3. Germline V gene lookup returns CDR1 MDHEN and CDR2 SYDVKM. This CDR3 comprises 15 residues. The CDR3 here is CASSSQGDSGNTIYF. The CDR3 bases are TGTGCCAGCAGTTCCCAGGGGGACTCTGGAAACACCATATATTTT.

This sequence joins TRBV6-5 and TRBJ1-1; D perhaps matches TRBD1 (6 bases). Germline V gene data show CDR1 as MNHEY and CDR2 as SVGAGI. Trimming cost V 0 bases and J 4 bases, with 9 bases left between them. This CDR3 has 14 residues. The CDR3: CASSYSRGSTEAFF. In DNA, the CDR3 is TGTGCCAGCAGTTACTCGAGGGGGAGCACTGAAGCTTTCTTT.

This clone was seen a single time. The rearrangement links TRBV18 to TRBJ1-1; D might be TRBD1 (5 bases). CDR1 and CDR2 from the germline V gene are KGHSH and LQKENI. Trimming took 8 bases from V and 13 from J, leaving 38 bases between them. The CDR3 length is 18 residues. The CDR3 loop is CASTGLQALSSFDLEGFF. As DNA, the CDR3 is TGTGCCAGCACTGGATTACAGGCCCTGAGTTCCTTTGACTTGGAGGGTTTCTTT.

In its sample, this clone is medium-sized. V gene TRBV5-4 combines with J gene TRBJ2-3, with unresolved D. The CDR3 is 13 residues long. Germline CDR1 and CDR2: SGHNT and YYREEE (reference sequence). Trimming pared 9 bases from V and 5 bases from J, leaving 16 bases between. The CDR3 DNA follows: TGTGCCACCACGGACCCGATAAAAGATACGCAGTATTTT. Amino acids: CATTDPIKDTQYF.

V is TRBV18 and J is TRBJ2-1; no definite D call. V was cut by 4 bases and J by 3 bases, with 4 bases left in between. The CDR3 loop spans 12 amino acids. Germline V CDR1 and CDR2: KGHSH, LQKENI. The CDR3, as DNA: TGTGCCAGCTCACTCCTCTACAATGAGCAGTTCTTC. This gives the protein CASSLLYNEQFF.

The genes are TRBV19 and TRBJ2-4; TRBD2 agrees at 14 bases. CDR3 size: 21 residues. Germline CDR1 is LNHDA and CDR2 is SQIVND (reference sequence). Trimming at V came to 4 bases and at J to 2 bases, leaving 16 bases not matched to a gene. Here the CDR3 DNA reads TGTGCCAGTAGTACCGGACTAGCGGGGGGCCAACCCTCTATCACCAAAAACATTCAGTACTTC. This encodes CASSTGLAGGQPSITKNIQYF.

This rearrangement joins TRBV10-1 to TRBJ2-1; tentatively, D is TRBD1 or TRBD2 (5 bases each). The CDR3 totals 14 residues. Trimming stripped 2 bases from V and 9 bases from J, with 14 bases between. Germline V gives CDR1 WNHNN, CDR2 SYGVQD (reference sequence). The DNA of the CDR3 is TGCGCCAGCAGTGAGAGGGCAGGGAGAGGTGAGCAGTTCTTC. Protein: CASSERAGRGEQFF.

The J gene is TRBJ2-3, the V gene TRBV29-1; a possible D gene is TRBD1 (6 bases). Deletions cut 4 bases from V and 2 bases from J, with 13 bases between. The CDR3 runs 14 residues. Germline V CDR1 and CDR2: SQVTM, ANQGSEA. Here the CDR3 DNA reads TGCAGCGTTGGGTGGACAGTTCACACAGATACGCAGTATTTT. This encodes CSVGWTVHTDTQYF.

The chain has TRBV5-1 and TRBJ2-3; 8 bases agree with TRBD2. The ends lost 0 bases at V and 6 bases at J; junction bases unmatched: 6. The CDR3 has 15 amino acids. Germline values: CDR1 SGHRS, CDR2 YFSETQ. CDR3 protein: CASSLVRGAPDTQYF. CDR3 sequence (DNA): TGCGCCAGCAGCTTGGTGCGGGGGGCCCCCGATACGCAGTATTTT.

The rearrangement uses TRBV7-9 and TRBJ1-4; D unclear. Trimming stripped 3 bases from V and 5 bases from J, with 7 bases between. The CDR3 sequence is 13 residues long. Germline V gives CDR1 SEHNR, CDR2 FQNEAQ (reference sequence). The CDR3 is CASSFILNEKLFF. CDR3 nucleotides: TGTGCCAGCAGCTTTATACTGAATGAAAAACTGTTTTTT.

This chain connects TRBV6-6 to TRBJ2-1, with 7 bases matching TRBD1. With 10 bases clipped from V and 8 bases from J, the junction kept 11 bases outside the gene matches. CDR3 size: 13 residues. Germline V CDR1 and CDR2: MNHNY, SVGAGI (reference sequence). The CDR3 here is CATLRDRDHEQFF. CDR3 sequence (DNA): TGTGCCACCCTAAGAGACAGGGACCATGAGCAGTTCTTC.

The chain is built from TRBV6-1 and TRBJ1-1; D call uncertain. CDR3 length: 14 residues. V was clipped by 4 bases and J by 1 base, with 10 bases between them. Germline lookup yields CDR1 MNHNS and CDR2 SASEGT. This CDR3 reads CASSVQIGNTEAFF. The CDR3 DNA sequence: TGTGCCAGCAGTGTACAAATTGGGAACACTGAAGCTTTCTTT.

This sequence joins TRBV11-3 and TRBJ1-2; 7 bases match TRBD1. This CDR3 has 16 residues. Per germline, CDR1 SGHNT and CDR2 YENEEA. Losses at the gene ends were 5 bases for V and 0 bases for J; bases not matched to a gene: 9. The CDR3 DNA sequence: TGTGCCAGCAGCCAGACAGGGACCGGGTCTAACTATGGCTACACCTTC. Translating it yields CASSQTGTGSNYGYTF.

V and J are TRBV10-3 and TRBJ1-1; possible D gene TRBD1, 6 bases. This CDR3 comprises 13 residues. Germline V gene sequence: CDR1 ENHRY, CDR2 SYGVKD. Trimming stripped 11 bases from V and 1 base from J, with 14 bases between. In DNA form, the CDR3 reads TGTGCCTCCTCGCCGGGGGCGAACACTGAAGCTTTCTTT. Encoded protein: CASSPGANTEAFF.

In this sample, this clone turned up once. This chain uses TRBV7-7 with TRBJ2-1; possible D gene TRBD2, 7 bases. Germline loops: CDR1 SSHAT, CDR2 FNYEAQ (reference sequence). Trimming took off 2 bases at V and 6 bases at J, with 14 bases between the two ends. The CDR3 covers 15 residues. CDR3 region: CASSLLAGAINEQFF. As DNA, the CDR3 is TGTGCCAGCAGCTTACTCGCGGGGGCAATCAATGAGCAGTTCTTC. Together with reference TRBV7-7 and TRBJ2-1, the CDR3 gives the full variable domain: GAGVSQSPRYKVTKRGQDVTLRCDPISSHATLYWYQQALGQGPEFLTYFNYEAQPDKSGLPSDRFSAERPEGSISTLTIQRTEQRDSAMYRCASSLLAGAINEQFFGPGTRLTVL.

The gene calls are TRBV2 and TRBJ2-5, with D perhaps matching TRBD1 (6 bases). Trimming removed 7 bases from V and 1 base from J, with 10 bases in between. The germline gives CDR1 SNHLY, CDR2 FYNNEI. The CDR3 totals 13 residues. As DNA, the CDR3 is TGTGCCAGCACCACGGACAGCCAAGAGACCCAGTACTTC. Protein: CASTTDSQETQYF.

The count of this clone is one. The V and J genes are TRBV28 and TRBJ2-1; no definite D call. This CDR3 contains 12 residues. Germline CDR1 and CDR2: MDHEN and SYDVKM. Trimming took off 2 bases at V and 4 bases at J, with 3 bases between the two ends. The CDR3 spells CASSLRYNEQFF. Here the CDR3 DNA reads TGTGCCAGCAGTTTAAGGTACAATGAGCAGTTCTTC.

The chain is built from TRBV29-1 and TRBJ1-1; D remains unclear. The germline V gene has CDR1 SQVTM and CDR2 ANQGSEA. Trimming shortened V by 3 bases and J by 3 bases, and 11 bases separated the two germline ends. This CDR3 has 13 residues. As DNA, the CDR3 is TGCAGCGTTGAGGCGAGGCGGGACACTGAAGCTTTCTTT. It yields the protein CSVEARRDTEAFF.

The CDR3 DNA reads TGTGCCAGCACCCAAGGACAGGGGAGCTATGGCTACACCTTC. It translates to CASTQGQGSYGYTF. The chain links TRBV7-2 to TRBJ1-2; TRBD1 matches 9 bases. This CDR3 comprises 14 residues. Looked up from germline, CDR1 is SGHTA and CDR2 is FQGNSA. With V trimmed by 7 bases and J by 4 bases, 7 bases remained unmatched. The entire variable domain, with the rest obtained from reference TRBV7-2 and TRBJ1-2, is as follows: GAGVSQSPSNKVTEKGKDVELRCDPISGHTALYWYRQSLGQGLEFLIYFQGNSAPDKSGLPSDRFSAERTGGSVSTLTIQRTQQEDSAVYLCASTQGQGSYGYTFGSGTRLTVV.

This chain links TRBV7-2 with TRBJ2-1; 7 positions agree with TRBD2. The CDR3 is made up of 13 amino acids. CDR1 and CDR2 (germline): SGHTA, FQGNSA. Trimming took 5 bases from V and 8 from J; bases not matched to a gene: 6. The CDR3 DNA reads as TGTGCCAGCAGCGGGGGGGGTTTATATGAGCAGTTCTTC. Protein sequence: CASSGGGLYEQFF.

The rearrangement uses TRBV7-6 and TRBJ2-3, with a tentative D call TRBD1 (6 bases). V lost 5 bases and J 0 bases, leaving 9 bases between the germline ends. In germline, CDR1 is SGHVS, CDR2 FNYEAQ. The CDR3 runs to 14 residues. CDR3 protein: CASSPGQSTDTQYF. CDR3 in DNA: TGTGCCAGCAGCCCCGGACAGAGCACAGATACGCAGTATTTT.

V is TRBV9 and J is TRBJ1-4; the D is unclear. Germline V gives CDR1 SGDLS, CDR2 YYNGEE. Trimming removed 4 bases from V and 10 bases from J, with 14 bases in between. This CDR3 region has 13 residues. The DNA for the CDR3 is TGTGCCAGCAGCCCGCAAAAAATGGGAAAACTGTTTTTT. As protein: CASSPQKMGKLFF.

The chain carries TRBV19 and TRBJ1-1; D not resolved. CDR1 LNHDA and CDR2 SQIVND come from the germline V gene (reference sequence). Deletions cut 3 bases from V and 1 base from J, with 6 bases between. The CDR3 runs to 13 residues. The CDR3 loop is CASSIWGNTEAFF. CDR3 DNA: TGTGCCAGTAGTATTTGGGGGAACACTGAAGCTTTCTTT.